The clone carrying this T cell receptor (beta chain) occurred a few times. This entry belongs to a study of identical twins. The CDR3 has 15 residues. Trimming left V 5 bases short and J 2 bases short, with 16 bases between. One entry per CDR3 protein, called by TCRdb with MiXCR from the 5' RACE reads. Here the sample spans roughly 770,000 distinct CDR3 sequences, 15% to 20% being singletons. These data were also reused for a study on T cells expressing NK-cell markers. That work contributes: It was from sorted CD3+CD56+NKG2C+, CD3+CD56+NKG2C- and CD3+CD56-NKG2C+ T cells that TCR beta repertoires came. Dominant NKG2C+ clonotype frequencies of about 1.0-7.0% of CD8+ T cells were measured in about 6 donors. There were four donors in whom these clonotypes also led the CD3+CD56-NKG2C+ fraction. Expanded NKG2C+ T cell clones were not confirmed as HCMV-specific.

The chain employs TRBV12-3 or TRBV12-4 and TRBJ2-7; D could derive from TRBD1 or TRBD2 (5 bases each). Sample: PBMCs. This receptor was identified in a woman aged 18-29 years in good health. The CDR3 DNA is TGTGCCAGCAGTCCGTATGGGGGTCTTCCCTACGAGCAGTACTTC. Its protein product is CASSPYGGLPYEQYF.